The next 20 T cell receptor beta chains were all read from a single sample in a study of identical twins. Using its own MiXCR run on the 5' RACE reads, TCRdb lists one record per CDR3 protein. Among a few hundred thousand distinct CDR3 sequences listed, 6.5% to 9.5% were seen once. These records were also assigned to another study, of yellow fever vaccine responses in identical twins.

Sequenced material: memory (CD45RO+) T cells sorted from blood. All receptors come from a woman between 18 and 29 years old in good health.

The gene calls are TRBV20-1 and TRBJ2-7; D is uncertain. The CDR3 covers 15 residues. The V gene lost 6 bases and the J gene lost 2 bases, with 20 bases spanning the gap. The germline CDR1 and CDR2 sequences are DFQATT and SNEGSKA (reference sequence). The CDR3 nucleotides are TGCAGTGCCCCAACTCTAGGCGGCCTTCCCTACGAGCAGTACGTC. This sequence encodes CSAPTLGGLPYEQYV.

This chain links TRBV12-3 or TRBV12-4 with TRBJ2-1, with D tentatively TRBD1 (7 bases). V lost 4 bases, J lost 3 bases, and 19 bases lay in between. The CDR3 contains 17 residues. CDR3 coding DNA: TGTGCCAGCAGTTCCCGGGGCGGCAGGGGGGTCTACAATGAGCAGTTCTTC. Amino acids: CASSSRGGRGVYNEQFF.

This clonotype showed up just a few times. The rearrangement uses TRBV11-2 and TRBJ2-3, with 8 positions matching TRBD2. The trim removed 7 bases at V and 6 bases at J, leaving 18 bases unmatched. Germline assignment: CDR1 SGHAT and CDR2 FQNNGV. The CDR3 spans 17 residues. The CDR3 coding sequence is TGTGCCAGCACCAAAGAAACTAGCGGAAGGGTCCGGGATACGCAGTATTTT. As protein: CASTKETSGRVRDTQYF.

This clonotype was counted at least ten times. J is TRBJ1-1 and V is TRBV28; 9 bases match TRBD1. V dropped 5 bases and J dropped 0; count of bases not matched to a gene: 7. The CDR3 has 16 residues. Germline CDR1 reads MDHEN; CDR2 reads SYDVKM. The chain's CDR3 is CASSAPGTGLNTEAFF. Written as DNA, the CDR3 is TGTGCCAGCAGTGCCCCCGGGACAGGGTTGAACACTGAAGCTTTCTTT.

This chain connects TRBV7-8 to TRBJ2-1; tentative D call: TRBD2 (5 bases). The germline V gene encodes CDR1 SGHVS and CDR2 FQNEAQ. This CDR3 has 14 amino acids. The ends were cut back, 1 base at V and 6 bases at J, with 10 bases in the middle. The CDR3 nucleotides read TGTGCCAGCAGCTTAGGGGGAGAAGGCAATGAGCAGTTCTTC. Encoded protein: CASSLGGEGNEQFF.

The CDR3 DNA sequence: TGTGCCAGCAGCTCCGGGACAGGGCGCGACGAGCAGTACTTC. Its translation: CASSSGTGRDEQYF. This chain links TRBV5-4 with TRBJ2-7, with 9 bases lining up with TRBD1. Germline CDR1 is SGHNT and CDR2 is YYREEE (reference sequence). This CDR3 has 14 residues. V was clipped by 3 bases and J by 5 bases; unmatched bases: 6.

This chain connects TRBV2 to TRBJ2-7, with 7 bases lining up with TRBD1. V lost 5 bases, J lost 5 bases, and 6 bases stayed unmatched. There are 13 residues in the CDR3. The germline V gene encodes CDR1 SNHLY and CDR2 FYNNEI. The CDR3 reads CASSSQGVNEQYF. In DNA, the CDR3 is TGTGCCAGCAGTTCCCAGGGGGTAAACGAGCAGTACTTC.

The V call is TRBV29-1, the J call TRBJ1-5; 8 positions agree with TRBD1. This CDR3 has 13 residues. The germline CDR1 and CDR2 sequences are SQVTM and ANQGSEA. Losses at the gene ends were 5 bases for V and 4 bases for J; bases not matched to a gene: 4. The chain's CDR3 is CSVPGTGNQPQHF. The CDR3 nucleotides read TGCAGCGTTCCCGGGACAGGTAATCAGCCCCAGCATTTT. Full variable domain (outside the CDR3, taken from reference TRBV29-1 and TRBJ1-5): SAVISQKPSRDICQRGTSLTIQCQVDSQVTMMFWYRQQPGQSLTLIATANQGSEATYESGFVIDKFPISRPNLTFSTLTVSNMSPEDSSIYLCSVPGTGNQPQHFGDGTRLSIL.

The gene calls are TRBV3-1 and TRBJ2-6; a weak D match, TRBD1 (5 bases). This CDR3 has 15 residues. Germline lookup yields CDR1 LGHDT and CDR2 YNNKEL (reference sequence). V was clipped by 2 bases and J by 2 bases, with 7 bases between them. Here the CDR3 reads CASSQLGAGANVLTF. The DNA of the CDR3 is TGTGCCAGCAGCCAACTAGGGGCTGGGGCCAACGTCCTGACTTTC. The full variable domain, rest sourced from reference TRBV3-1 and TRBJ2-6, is DTAVSQTPKYLVTQMGNDKSIKCEQNLGHDTMYWYKQDSKKFLKIMFSYNNKELIINETVPNRFSPKSPDKAHLNLHINSLELGDSAVYFCASSQLGAGANVLTFGAGSRLTVL.

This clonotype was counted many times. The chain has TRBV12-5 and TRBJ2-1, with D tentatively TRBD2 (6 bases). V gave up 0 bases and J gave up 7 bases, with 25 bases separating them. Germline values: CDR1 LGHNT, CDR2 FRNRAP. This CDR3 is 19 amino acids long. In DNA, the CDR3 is TGTGCTAGTGGTTTGGTTGACTCCCGGGGACTGGTCTTTGGGAATGAGCAGTTCTTC. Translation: CASGLVDSRGLVFGNEQFF.

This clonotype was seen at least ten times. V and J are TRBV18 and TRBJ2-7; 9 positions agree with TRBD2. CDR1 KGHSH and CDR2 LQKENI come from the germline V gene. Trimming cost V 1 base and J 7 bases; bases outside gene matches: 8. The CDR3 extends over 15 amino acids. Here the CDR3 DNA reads TGTGCCAGCTCACCACGAGGCGGGAGGGCTGGGGAGCAGTACTTC. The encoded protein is CASSPRGGRAGEQYF.

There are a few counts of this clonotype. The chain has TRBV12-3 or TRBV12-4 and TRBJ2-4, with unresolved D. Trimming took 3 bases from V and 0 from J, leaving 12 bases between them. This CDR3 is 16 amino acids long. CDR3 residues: CASSFGQTLAKNIQYF. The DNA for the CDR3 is TGTGCCAGCAGTTTCGGGCAGACCCTAGCCAAAAACATTCAGTACTTC.

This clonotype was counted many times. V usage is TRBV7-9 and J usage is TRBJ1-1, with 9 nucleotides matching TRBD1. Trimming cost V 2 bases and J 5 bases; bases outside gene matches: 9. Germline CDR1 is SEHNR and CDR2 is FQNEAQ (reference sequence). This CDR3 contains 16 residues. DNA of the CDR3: TGTGCCAGCAGCTTAACGGGACAGGGAGTCCGTACTGAAGCTTTCTTT. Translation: CASSLTGQGVRTEAFF.

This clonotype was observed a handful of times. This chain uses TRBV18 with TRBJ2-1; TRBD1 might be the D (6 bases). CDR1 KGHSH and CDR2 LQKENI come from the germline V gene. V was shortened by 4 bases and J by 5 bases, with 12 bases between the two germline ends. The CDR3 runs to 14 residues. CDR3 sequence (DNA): TGTGCCAGCTCACGGGACACCAAGAACAATGAGCAGTTCTTC. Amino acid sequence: CASSRDTKNNEQFF.

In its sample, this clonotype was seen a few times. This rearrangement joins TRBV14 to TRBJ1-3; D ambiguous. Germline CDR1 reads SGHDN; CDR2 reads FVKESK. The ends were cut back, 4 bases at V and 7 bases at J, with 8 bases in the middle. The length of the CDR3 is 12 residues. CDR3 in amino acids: CASSPDSNTIYF. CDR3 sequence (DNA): TGTGCCAGCAGCCCTGACTCTAACACCATATATTTT.

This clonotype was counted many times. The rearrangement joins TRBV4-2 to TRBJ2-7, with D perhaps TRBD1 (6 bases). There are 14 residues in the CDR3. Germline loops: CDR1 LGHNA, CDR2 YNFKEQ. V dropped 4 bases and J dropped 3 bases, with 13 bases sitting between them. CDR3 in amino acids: CASSPFTGIYEQYF. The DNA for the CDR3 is TGTGCCAGCAGCCCATTCACAGGGATCTACGAGCAGTACTTC.

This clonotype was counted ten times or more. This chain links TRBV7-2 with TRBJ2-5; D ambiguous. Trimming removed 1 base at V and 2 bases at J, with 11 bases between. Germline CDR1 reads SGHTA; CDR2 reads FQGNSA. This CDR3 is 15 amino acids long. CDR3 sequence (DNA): TGTGCCAGCAGCTTAGACGGGCAGAGACAAGAGACCCAGTACTTC. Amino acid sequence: CASSLDGQRQETQYF.

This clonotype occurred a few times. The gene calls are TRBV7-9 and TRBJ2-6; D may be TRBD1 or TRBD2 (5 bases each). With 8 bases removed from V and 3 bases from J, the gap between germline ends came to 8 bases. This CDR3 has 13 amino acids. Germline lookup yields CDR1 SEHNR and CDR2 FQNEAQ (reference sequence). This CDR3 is CASAGGGANVLTF. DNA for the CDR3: TGTGCCAGCGCTGGGGGTGGGGCCAACGTCCTGACTTTC.

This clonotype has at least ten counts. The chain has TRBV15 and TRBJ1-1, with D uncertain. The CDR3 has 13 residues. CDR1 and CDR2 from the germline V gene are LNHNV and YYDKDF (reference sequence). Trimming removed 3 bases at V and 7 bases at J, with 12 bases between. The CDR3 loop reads CATSREQRVEAFF. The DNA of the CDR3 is TGTGCCACCAGCAGGGAACAGCGGGTTGAAGCTTTCTTT.

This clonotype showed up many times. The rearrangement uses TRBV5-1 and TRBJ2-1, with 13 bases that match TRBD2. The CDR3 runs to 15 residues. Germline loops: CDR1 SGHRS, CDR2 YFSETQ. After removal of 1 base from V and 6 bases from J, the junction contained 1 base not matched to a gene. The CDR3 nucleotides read TGCGCCAGCAGCTTGACTAGCGGGGGGGCCAATGAGCAGTTCTTC. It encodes CASSLTSGGANEQFF.